This TCR beta chain was identified during a study of regulatory T cells in long-lasting Graves disease (dated by TCRdb to the early 2020s). The study in broad terms: To count as having persistent Graves' disease, a patient had to have received antithyroid drug treatment for over 5 years with TSH receptor autoantibodies remaining persistently positive. This study used TCR sequencing and RNA sequencing of peripheral blood to compare persistent Graves' disease patients against newly diagnosed Graves' disease patients. The study took place in China and was registered as a clinical trial. A total of 35 or so samples were covered by TCR sequencing, comprising approximately 13 persistent and roughly 20 newly diagnosed Graves' disease patients. Persistent Graves' disease patients in the clinical cohort had taken antithyroid drugs for roughly ten years on average.

As concerns this clonotype: Its antigen target is currently unknown. The input lacks base qualities; no much larger clone sits a single base away.

The library was obtained by multiplex PCR. Sequenced using an Illumina HiSeq 4000. To build TCR beta libraries, CDR3 regions were amplified by Arm-PCR using iRepertoire HTBI primers. Before sequencing, the PCR products underwent gel purification. As for how the authors treated the data: A total of roughly 58 TRBV and some 15 TRBJ segments were identified across samples and were used for gene usage analysis of CDR3 amino acid clonotypes. COPE and FqMerger were used to merge the filtered high-quality paired reads into contigs. BLAST was used to align contigs to IMGT TRBV, TRBD and TRBJ reference genes, and CDR3 was defined according to IMGT. Any clonotype with a frequency above 0.1% was classified as a highly expanded clone. Repertoire diversity was measured by Shannon entropy, and V-J evenness by the Gini coefficient. A clonotype was considered public if more than one individual shared it. The public reads were reanalyzed by TCRdb: fastp trimming at Q25, MiXCR alignment, in-frame beta chains only. Rows with a matching CDR3 protein are joined into one entry that keeps the most common DNA and genes. V and J calls and clone size were set by TCRdb, not the authors. The sample contains approximately 440,000 distinct CDR3 sequences, roughly a quarter of them found a single time. Around 26% of the sample is taken by the ten largest.

The full study reports these points: Persistent Graves' disease patients showed lower TCR Shannon entropy and fewer highly expanded clones than newly diagnosed patients, suggesting clonal expansion. Patients with persistent disease shared more public clonotypes (fewer than 3,000) than newly diagnosed patients did (more than 900). TRBV28, TRBJ1-2 and TRBJ2-5 were preferentially used in persistent disease, while TRBV20-1 and TRBJ2-1 were favored in newly diagnosed disease. Because the primary lesion, thyroid tissue, could not be accessed, the study looked at peripheral blood alone. The authors acknowledged the small sample size as a limitation that may reduce accuracy. Only the TCR beta chain was sequenced and analyzed.

The CDR3, cysteine through phenylalanine, is 15 amino acids long. The kept DNA is CDR3 alone, 45 bases in frame from the first base. The germline V gene (reference sequence) sets CDR1 to PRHDT and CDR2 to FYEKMQ. Between the V and J ends, shortened by 4 bases and 3 bases respectively, the junction contains 15 bases. This specimen's time point label, per the study, means: persistent/refractory GD, antithyroid drugs over 5 years with positive TRAb. RNA was extracted from PBMCs in TRIzol for both TCR sequencing and RNA sequencing. The diagnosis of Graves' disease followed American Thyroid Association guidelines. Patients were recruited from an endocrinology department in Xi'an, China. From each patient, 7.5 to 10 milliliters of peripheral blood was collected into an EDTA anticoagulant tube. Ficoll Paque Plus density gradient separation was used to isolate PBMCs, and no further T cell sorting was performed. An Agilent 2100 Bioanalyzer and agarose gel were used to check RNA quality, while a NanoDrop 2000 measured RNA concentration.

The rearranged segments are TRBV13 and TRBJ2-5; the D segment could be TRBD1, given 6 matching bases. This sequence originates from a female donor with Graves disease. The sample here was peripheral blood mononuclear cells (PBMCs), taken when the disease was refractory, from a patient treated with antithyroid drugs. For the CDR3, the sequence is CASSWGGGTKETQYF. The sequence in DNA is TGTGCCAGCAGCTGGGGTGGGGGCACCAAAGAGACCCAGTACTTC.